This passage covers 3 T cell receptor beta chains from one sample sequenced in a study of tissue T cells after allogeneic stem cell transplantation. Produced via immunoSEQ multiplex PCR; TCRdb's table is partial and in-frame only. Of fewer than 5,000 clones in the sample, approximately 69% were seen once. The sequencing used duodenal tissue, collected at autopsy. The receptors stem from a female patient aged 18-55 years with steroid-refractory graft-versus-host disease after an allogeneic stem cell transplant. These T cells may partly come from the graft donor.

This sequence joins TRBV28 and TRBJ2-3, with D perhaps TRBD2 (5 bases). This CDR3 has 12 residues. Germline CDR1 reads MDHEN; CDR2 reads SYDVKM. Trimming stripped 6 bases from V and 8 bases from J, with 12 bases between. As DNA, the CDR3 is TGTGCCAGCAGCTACTCTGAGGGTACGCAGTATTTT. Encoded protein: CASSYSEGTQYF.

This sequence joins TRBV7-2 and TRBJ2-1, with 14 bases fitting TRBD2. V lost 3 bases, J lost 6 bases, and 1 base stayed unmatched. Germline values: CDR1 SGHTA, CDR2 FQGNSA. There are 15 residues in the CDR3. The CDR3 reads CASSLTSGRANEQFF. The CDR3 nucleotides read TGTGCCAGCAGCTTGACTAGCGGGAGGGCCAATGAGCAGTTCTTC.

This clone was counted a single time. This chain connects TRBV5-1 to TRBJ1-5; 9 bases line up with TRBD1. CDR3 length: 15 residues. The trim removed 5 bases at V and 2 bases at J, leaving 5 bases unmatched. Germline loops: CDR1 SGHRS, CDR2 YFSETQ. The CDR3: CASRPTGGGNQPQHF. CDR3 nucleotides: TGCGCCAGCAGACCGACAGGGGGAGGCAATCAGCCCCAGCATTTT.